These 16 T cell receptor beta chains originate from one sample sequenced in a study of T cell repertoires in ileal Crohn's disease. Sequenced by immunoSEQ multiplex PCR; TCRdb stores in-frame clones only, minus some. This table has some 15,000 clones, 50% to 75% appearing once. Source material: ileal tissue. The receptors come from an adult with Crohn's disease.

The chain uses TRBV30 and TRBJ1-1, with D unresolved. The CDR3 is 13 residues long. Germline loops: CDR1 GTSNPN, CDR2 SVGIG (reference sequence). Trimming took 1 base from V and 3 from J, leaving 9 bases between them. CDR3 sequence: CAWSDFPDTEAFF. The CDR3 region has the DNA TGTGCCTGGAGTGATTTTCCGGACACTGAAGCTTTCTTT.

The chain couples TRBV2 to TRBJ2-7; the match to TRBD2 covers 10 bases. CDR1 is SNHLY, CDR2 FYNNEI, per germline. Losses at the gene ends were 5 bases for V and 7 bases for J; bases not matched to a gene: 5. CDR3 length: 13 residues. In DNA form, the CDR3 reads TGTGCCAGCAGTTCGGGACTAGCGCGGGAGCAGTACTTC. It translates to CASSSGLAREQYF.

V usage is TRBV6-6 and J usage is TRBJ1-2; 8 bases match TRBD1. Germline V gene lookup returns CDR1 MNHNY and CDR2 SVGAGI (reference sequence). Losses at the gene ends were 6 bases for V and 8 bases for J; bases not matched to a gene: 14. The CDR3 runs to 15 residues. The CDR3, as DNA: TGTGCCAGCAGCCCGGCCGTGCGACAGGGGAACGGCTACACCTTC. Translating gives CASSPAVRQGNGYTF.

The rearrangement links TRBV7-6 to TRBJ2-1; TRBD1 matches at 7 bases. The germline gives CDR1 SGHVS, CDR2 FNYEAQ. The length of the CDR3 is 19 residues. V was pared by 3 bases and J by 1 base, with 15 bases of the junction left unmatched. As DNA, the CDR3 is TGTGCCAGCAGCTTTTTCGGGGCCGACAGGGTGAGGTCCTACAATGAGCAGTTCTTC. This translates into CASSFFGADRVRSYNEQFF.

The V gene is TRBV29-1, the J gene TRBJ1-1, with TRBD1 as a possible D gene (6 bases). CDR3 length: 13 amino acids. Germline CDR1 is SQVTM and CDR2 is ANQGSEA. V dropped 5 bases and J dropped 3 bases, with 13 bases sitting between them. The CDR3, as DNA: TGCAGCGTTTTAGGGGGGGGCCACACTGAAGCTTTCTTT. Translating it yields CSVLGGGHTEAFF.

A single count supports this clone. The genes are TRBV27 and TRBJ2-1; TRBD1 aligns across 7 bases. With 6 bases clipped from V and 2 bases from J, the junction kept 4 bases outside the gene matches. Germline-derived CDR1 and CDR2 are MNHEY and SMNVEV (reference sequence). The CDR3 contains 14 residues. This CDR3 reads CASSLGQTYNEQFF. CDR3 nucleotide sequence: TGTGCCAGCAGCCTGGGACAGACCTACAATGAGCAGTTCTTC.

The CDR3 here is CAISQSPSGRSNEQFF. CDR3 DNA sequence: TGTGCCATCAGTCAATCTCCTAGCGGGAGAAGCAATGAGCAGTTCTTC. The chain has TRBV10-3 and TRBJ2-1, with 10 bases identical to TRBD2. The germline CDR1 and CDR2 sequences are ENHRY and SYGVKD. This CDR3 contains 16 residues. Trimming removed 5 bases from V and 6 bases from J; junction bases left unmatched: 10.

V usage is TRBV13 and J usage is TRBJ2-1; 8 nucleotides agree with TRBD2. This CDR3 is built from 14 residues. The germline V gene encodes CDR1 PRHDT and CDR2 FYEKMQ (reference sequence). With 5 bases clipped from V and 9 bases from J, the junction kept 9 bases outside the gene matches. The CDR3 sequence: CASSPLAGPGEQFF. CDR3 DNA sequence: TGTGCCAGCAGCCCCTTAGCGGGGCCGGGTGAGCAGTTCTTC.

This clone was found a few times. The chain uses TRBV29-1 and TRBJ2-5; TRBD2 matches 7 bases. With 6 bases clipped from V and 2 bases from J, the junction kept 9 bases outside the gene matches. The CDR3 runs to 14 residues. Germline CDR1 SQVTM, CDR2 ANQGSEA. CDR3 protein: CSVGGRSRQETQYF. The CDR3 bases are TGCAGCGTCGGCGGGAGAAGCAGGCAAGAGACCCAGTACTTC.

By proportion, this clone is medium-sized. The chain has TRBV6-5 and TRBJ2-7, with 7 nucleotides matching TRBD1. CDR3 length: 13 residues. J gave up 6 bases and V 2 bases, and 4 bases lay outside the gene matches. Germline loops: CDR1 MNHEY, CDR2 SVGAGI. The CDR3 loop is CASSYEAGGEQYF. DNA of the CDR3: TGTGCCAGCAGTTACGAGGCAGGGGGCGAGCAGTACTTC.

This clone was recorded a few times. The chain has TRBV6-5 and TRBJ2-6; 7 positions agree with TRBD1. Germline V CDR1 and CDR2: MNHEY, SVGAGI. CDR3 length equals 14 residues. V lost 6 bases to trimming and J lost 5 bases; unmatched junction nucleotides: 4. The CDR3 coding sequence is TGTGCCAGCAGGACAGGGTACCGGGCCAACGTCCTGACTTTC. It encodes CASRTGYRANVLTF.

The V and J genes are TRBV6-5 and TRBJ2-3, with 10 bases identical to TRBD1. With 6 bases clipped from V and 1 base from J, the junction kept 4 bases outside the gene matches. This CDR3 is built from 15 residues. The germline gives CDR1 MNHEY, CDR2 SVGAGI. The CDR3 region has the DNA TGTGCCAGCAGCCTCGGACAGGGGGGCACAGATACGCAGTATTTT. It is translated as CASSLGQGGTDTQYF.

The chain recombines TRBV6-1 with TRBJ2-7, with D maybe TRBD1 (6 bases). This CDR3 has 16 residues. In germline, CDR1 is MNHNS, CDR2 SASEGT. Deletions cut 4 bases from V and 3 bases from J, with 19 bases between. The CDR3 loop reads CASSGPGHRANYEQYF. The CDR3 nucleotides are TGTGCCAGCAGTGGACCCGGTCACAGGGCCAACTACGAGCAGTACTTC.

The chain links TRBV7-2 to TRBJ2-7, with D perhaps matching TRBD2 (6 bases). Per germline, CDR1 SGHTA and CDR2 FQGNSA. V was clipped by 3 bases and J by 0 bases, with 9 bases between them. This CDR3 region has 14 residues. CDR3 residues: CASSFSGRSYEQYF. Written as DNA, the CDR3 is TGTGCCAGCAGCTTTAGCGGCCGCTCCTACGAGCAGTACTTC.

This sequence joins TRBV6-5 and TRBJ2-7, with D possibly being TRBD1 (5 bases). Trimming left V 0 bases short and J 6 bases short, with 9 bases between. The CDR3 extends over 13 amino acids. Germline lookup yields CDR1 MNHEY and CDR2 SVGAGI. The CDR3 DNA follows: TGTGCCAGCAGTTACTCGGACACAACCGAGCAGTACTTC. Translation gives CASSYSDTTEQYF.

In this sample, this clone turned up a few times. The chain has TRBV19 and TRBJ2-1; D remains unclear. The length of the CDR3 is 13 residues. CDR1 is LNHDA and CDR2 is SQIVND in the germline V gene (reference sequence). The V gene lost 5 bases and the J gene lost 3 bases, with 8 bases spanning the gap. The CDR3 loop reads CASSWQVYNEQFF. The CDR3 region has the DNA TGTGCCAGTAGTTGGCAGGTCTACAATGAGCAGTTCTTC.